The 23 T cell receptor beta chains reported below all come from one sample, sequenced in a study of prognosis after radiotherapy for stage I lung cancer. It was by two-round multiplex PCR that TCR beta CDR3 was amplified from genomic DNA. The authors ran first-round PCR with primers specific to each TRBV and TRBJ gene. TCRdb re-called the multiplex PCR reads through MiXCR, storing one row per CDR3 protein. The sample has over 10,000 distinct CDR3 sequences; roughly 50% are singletons. Sequenced here: PBMCs, sampled before or after stereotactic body radiation therapy (not recorded which). These receptors all come from a donor aged 50 or older with non-small cell lung cancer.

The chain uses TRBV27 and TRBJ1-2; D not resolved. The V and J ends lost 2 bases and 0 bases respectively, with 10 bases between them. Germline V lookup: CDR1 MNHEY, CDR2 SMNVEV (reference sequence). This CDR3 is 15 amino acids long. The DNA of the CDR3 is TGTGCCAGCAGTTTACACGGCGGAGCTAACTATGGCTACACCTTC. It translates to CASSLHGGANYGYTF.

Remarks on this clonotype: A read error is the likely source, as a far larger clone sits one nucleotide away. The V gene is TRBV7-3, the J gene TRBJ2-2; no clear D. V dropped 9 bases and J dropped 4 bases, with 12 bases sitting between them. The CDR3 sequence is 13 residues long. CDR1 and CDR2 (germline): SGHTA, FQGTGA. The CDR3 DNA reads TGTGCCAGTAGACCCTCTGGCACCGGGGAGCTGTTTTTT. This gives the protein CASRPSGTGELFF.

CDR3 nucleotides: TGCAGTGCTAGAGAGGTGGATAGCGGGAGTTACTACGAGCAGTACTTC. Encoded protein: CSAREVDSGSYYEQYF. The rearrangement links TRBV20-1 to TRBJ2-7; 9 bases are a match to TRBD2. This CDR3 has 16 residues. The V gene end was trimmed by 0 bases and the J gene end by 3 bases; junction bases not matched to a gene: 9. Germline CDR1 is DFQATT and CDR2 is SNEGSKA (reference sequence).

This clonotype is labeled as medium-sized. The chain has TRBV12-3 or TRBV12-4 and TRBJ2-1, with 7 bases matching TRBD2. The V and J ends lost 2 bases and 8 bases, in that order; junction bases with no gene match: 9. This CDR3 has 15 residues. CDR3 bases: TGTGCCAGCAGTTTACAGGGAGGGTCATTCGATGAGCAGTTCTTC. Its protein product is CASSLQGGSFDEQFF.

This clonotype is medium-sized by share. The genes are TRBV11-3 and TRBJ1-1; D remains unclear. This CDR3 has 13 amino acids. In germline, CDR1 is SGHNT, CDR2 YENEEA. With 3 bases removed from V and 3 bases from J, the gap between germline ends came to 8 bases. CDR3 in amino acids: CASSFFADTEAFF. CDR3 coding DNA: TGTGCCAGCAGCTTTTTCGCAGACACTGAAGCTTTCTTT.

Comment on this clonotype: A far larger clone is just one base off, so this is likely a read error. J is TRBJ2-7 and V is TRBV6-5, with TRBD2 identical over 8 bases. Per the germline V gene, CDR1 is MNHEY and CDR2 is SVGAGI. This CDR3 spans 16 amino acids. The CDR3 loop is CASSTEAGGLWYEHYF. CDR3 DNA sequence: TGTGCCAGCAGTACAGAGGCGGGGGGCCTTTGGTACGAGCATTACTTC.

This clonotype was seen once. J is TRBJ2-5 and V is TRBV20-1; possible D gene TRBD2, 6 bases. CDR3 length: 15 residues. V shed 0 bases and J shed 3 bases, with 14 bases lying between them. Germline assignment: CDR1 DFQATT and CDR2 SNEGSKA (reference sequence). CDR3 in amino acids: CSARDLRLGEETQYF. The CDR3 coding sequence is TGCAGTGCTAGAGATCTCAGACTAGGGGAAGAGACCCAGTACTTC.

Of note for this clonotype: A far bigger clonotype differs at one base, so this is likely a read error. The rearrangement joins TRBV6-8 to TRBJ2-2; perhaps D is TRBD1 or TRBD2 (5 bases each). Per the germline V gene, CDR1 is MNHGY and CDR2 is SAAAGT. The CDR3 length is 15 residues. The V end lost 4 bases, the J end lost 5 bases, and 14 bases lay between the germline ends. The CDR3 sequence: CASSCLSGATGELFF. The CDR3 DNA follows: TGTGCCAGCAGTTGCTTATCCGGGGCTACCGGGGAGCTGTTTTTT.

This clonotype is medium-sized. The CDR3, as DNA: TGTGCCAGCAGTGACCTTCCCGGGGATGAGCAGTTCTTC. It specifies CASSDLPGDEQFF. The chain is built from TRBV6-4 and TRBJ2-1; D perhaps matches TRBD2 (5 bases). Germline CDR1 MRHNA, CDR2 SNTAGT. There are 13 residues in the CDR3. The ends were cut back, 2 bases at V and 8 bases at J, with 10 bases in the middle.

With regard to this clonotype: An end of the junction does not agree with germline; a read error may underlie this. This chain connects TRBV12-3 or TRBV12-4 to TRBJ1-5; no firm D call. CDR3 size: 15 residues. CDR3: CTSIQTAESNQPQHF. The CDR3 DNA reads TGTACCAGCATCCAGACGGCAGAGAGCAATCAGCCCCAGCATTTT.

This clonotype was detected many times. The chain is built from TRBV6-2 or TRBV6-3 and TRBJ2-1, with 11 bases aligning to TRBD2. Germline V gives CDR1 MNHEY, CDR2 SVGEGT. This CDR3 has 14 amino acids. V dropped 7 bases and J dropped 9; count of bases not matched to a gene: 8. CDR3 bases: TGTGCCAGCATGCTTAGCGGGAGGGCCGGTGAGCAGTTCTTC. Its translation is CASMLSGRAGEQFF.

This clonotype occurred many times. This chain connects TRBV6-5 to TRBJ2-2; TRBD1 might be the D (6 bases). The ends were cut back, 7 bases at V and 0 bases at J, with 9 bases in the middle. The CDR3 has 14 amino acids. CDR1 MNHEY and CDR2 SVGAGI come from the germline V gene. For the CDR3, the DNA is TGTGCCAGCAAACGGGACACGAACACCGGGGAGCTGTTTTTT. It translates to CASKRDTNTGELFF.

The chain joins TRBV6-4 to TRBJ1-2; 8 bases fit TRBD1. After removal of 4 bases from V and 7 bases from J, the junction contained 8 bases not matched to a gene. Germline assignment: CDR1 MRHNA and CDR2 SNTAGT. This CDR3 is built from 14 residues. CDR3 amino acids: CASSADRALGGYTF. As DNA, the CDR3 is TGTGCCAGCAGTGCGGACAGGGCCCTGGGTGGCTACACCTTC.

A note on this clonotype: This likely came from a read error, as a far larger clone is one base away. Here the CDR3 omits its conserved ending phenylalanine or tryptophan, so a read error is the likely source. The chain combines TRBV6-4 with TRBJ2-7, with D unresolved. CDR3 length: 12 residues. With 7 bases removed from V and 0 bases from J, the gap between germline ends came to 7 bases. Germline assignment: CDR1 MRHNA and CDR2 SNTAGT. In DNA, the CDR3 is TGTGCCAGCAAGGCTAGCTCCTACGAGCAGTACTTA. Protein sequence: CASKASSYEQYL.

In its sample, this clonotype is medium-sized. The chain has TRBV28 and TRBJ1-1, with unresolved D. The CDR3 is 12 amino acids. Per germline, CDR1 MDHEN and CDR2 SYDVKM. V was pared by 5 bases and J by 6 bases, with 10 bases between. The CDR3 region has the DNA TGTGCCAGCAGTCGAGGCGCTTCTGAAGCTTTCTTT. The encoded protein is CASSRGASEAFF. Based on the CDR3 plus reference TRBV28 and TRBJ1-1, the full variable domain is DVKVTQSSRYLVKRTGEKVFLECVQDMDHENMFWYRQDPGLGLRLIYFSYDVKMKEKGDIPEGYSVSREKKERFSLILESASTNQTSMYLCASSRGASEAFFGQGTRLTVV.

The J gene is TRBJ2-1, the V gene TRBV6-2 or TRBV6-3, with 7 bases identical to TRBD2. Trimming removed 0 bases from V and 0 bases from J; junction bases left unmatched: 5. Germline loops: CDR1 MNHEY, CDR2 SVGEGT. The CDR3 covers 17 residues. The chain's CDR3 is CASSYSTTSDSYNEQFF. CDR3 sequence (DNA): TGTGCCAGCAGTTACTCGACCACTAGCGACTCCTACAATGAGCAGTTCTTC.

There are a few counts of this clonotype. A junction boundary mismatches the germline segment, possibly from a read error. The CDR3 DNA is TGTACCAGCACGCCGCCGAGGGGGCCCCATCATTTT. Translating it yields CTSTPPRGPHHF. This chain connects TRBV28 to TRBJ1-5, with 7 bases aligning to TRBD1. The CDR3 sequence is 12 residues long. Germline V gene lookup returns CDR1 MDHEN and CDR2 SYDVKM.

This clonotype was seen many times. The CDR3 sequence is CASTGTSPPGELFF. The CDR3 region has the DNA TGTGCCAGTACCGGGACTAGCCCTCCCGGGGAGCTGTTTTTT. This sequence joins TRBV7-9 and TRBJ2-2; 9 nucleotides align to TRBD2. The CDR3 is made up of 14 amino acids. Germline values: CDR1 SEHNR, CDR2 FQNEAQ (reference sequence). J gave up 6 bases and V 9 bases, and 8 bases lay outside the gene matches.

This chain joins TRBV6-6 and TRBJ2-7; 7 nucleotides align to TRBD2. Germline lookup yields CDR1 MNHNY and CDR2 SVGAGI (reference sequence). The junction had 6 bases not matched to a gene; V was cut back by 0 bases and J by 4 bases. This CDR3 region has 15 residues. CDR3 loop: CASSYSIGGGYEQYF. The CDR3 coding sequence is TGTGCCAGCAGTTACTCGATCGGGGGAGGGTACGAGCAGTACTTC.

V usage is TRBV18 and J usage is TRBJ2-2, with D unclear. CDR3 length equals 13 residues. CDR1 KGHSH and CDR2 LQKENI come from the germline V gene. V lost 2 bases, J lost 7 bases, and 8 bases lay in between. The chain's CDR3 is CASSPVGIGELFF. CDR3 bases: TGTGCCAGCTCACCAGTAGGGATCGGGGAGCTGTTTTTT.

By share, this clonotype ranks as medium-sized. The rearrangement joins TRBV6-1 to TRBJ1-5; maybe TRBD1 (6 bases). Deletions cut 7 bases from V and 7 bases from J, with 14 bases between. In germline, CDR1 is MNHNS, CDR2 SASEGT. The CDR3 is 13 amino acids. CDR3 nucleotide sequence: TGTGCCAGCAATTCAGGGGTGGAACAGCCCCAGCATTTT. This codes for CASNSGVEQPQHF.

This clonotype occurred many times. The chain has TRBV28 and TRBJ1-5; D is possibly TRBD1 (6 bases). Germline CDR1 and CDR2: MDHEN and SYDVKM. CDR3 length: 16 residues. V was cut by 1 base and J by 4 bases, with 14 bases left in between. CDR3 sequence (DNA): TGTGCCAGCAGTTTATTAAGCGGGGGGACAAATCAGCCCCAGCATTTT. It encodes CASSLLSGGTNQPQHF.

This clonotype was picked up many times. The chain uses TRBV5-1 and TRBJ2-5; D possibly corresponds to TRBD1 (6 bases). The ends were cut back, 4 bases at V and 2 bases at J, with 9 bases in the middle. This CDR3 spans 13 amino acids. The V gene's germline CDR1 is SGHRS and CDR2 YFSETQ. The CDR3 sequence: CASSAGQQETQYF. CDR3 in DNA: TGCGCCAGCAGCGCCGGACAGCAAGAGACCCAGTACTTC.